This entry features one T cell receptor (beta chain) sequence. The clone's antigen remains unknown. It has no much larger one-base neighbor in the sample; base qualities were not kept. The sample comes from a study of blood T cell repertoires in COVID-19 (dated by TCRdb to between 2020 and 2021). As for the study more broadly: Collaborator samples came from the United States, Italy and Spain and covered acute and convalescent phases of COVID-19. Deeply sampled blood TCRbeta repertoires from subjects exposed to, actively infected with, or recovered from COVID-19 were included in the dataset. A freely available public database, intended as a resource for researchers studying the immune response to SARS-CoV-2, is where the repertoires were released. Samples came from the ongoing ImmuneRACE study (first 160 participants) plus 1,254 subjects from 6 global collaborators. Nearly every sample came with metadata listing a de-identified subject ID, COVID-19 status, age in years and sex. Where HLA class I and class II types were available, the types were taken from metadata supplied by the sample provider, not from assay-based typing. The prospective study material was composed of cDNA or gDNA derived from T cells, B-cell-depleted T cells, or PBMCs.

TCRbeta CDR3 regions were amplified from genomic DNA by means of the immunoSEQ Assay, a bias-controlled multiplex PCR. For the original study's pipeline: Within the assay, amplification of reference gene primers was used to estimate how many nucleated cells each sample contained. To quantify the absolute abundance of each unique TCRbeta CDR3 rearrangement, sequence reads were collapsed and filtered. For each sample, productive Simpson clonality was calculated as the square root of Simpson's diversity index over productive rearrangements. TCRdb mirrors the immuneACCESS table, restricted to in-frame sequences. Some clones are absent from its copies; in checked studies, under half trace to an unresolved V gene, and the reason for the others is unknown. The DNA was the basis for D and trimming; V, J and clone size are from that table. The sample table records around 270,000 clones; approximately 89% of these occur just once. Clones ranked in the top ten supply around 3.1% of the sample.

In the prospective study, participants were 18 to 89 years old, resided in fewer than 25 geographic areas of the United States, and were enrolled through a virtual design. To assign participants to cohorts, the prospective study relied on clinical history that participants themselves reported in a screening survey and a study questionnaire. Exposed participants were defined as having been in contact with someone with a PCR-confirmed or clinician-diagnosed COVID-19 case within 2 weeks of study entry. In the prospective study, mobile phlebotomists collected whole blood, serum and a nasopharyngeal or oropharyngeal swab from each participant. Over an approximately 2-month period, participants in the prospective study had the option of providing additional blood draws and questionnaires. Before DNA extraction, prospective study blood samples were shipped either frozen or at room temperature. The CDR3 numbers 16 residues from cysteine through phenylalanine. Only the CDR3 region is kept as DNA, spanning 48 bases read in frame from base 1.

What the authors observed across the whole study: How much clinical and demographic metadata was included differed by source and by participant, and the metadata was provided uncurated.

The clonotype originates from a woman in her 40s who had been exposed to COVID-19. Rearrangement joined TRBV21-1 to TRBJ2-3; the listed D gene, TRBD2, was not tested against the DNA. TRBV21-1 is recorded as a pseudogene. Sequencing input: PBMCs or T cells enriched from blood (not recorded which). The sequence in DNA is TGTGCCAGCAGCAAAGAACCGGCGAGGCGTTGGGATACGCAGTATTTT. Translation gives CASSKEPARRWDTQYF.